The rows below give T cell receptor beta chains drawn from one sample of a study of CD8 T cells in ankylosing spondylitis. TCRdb reprocessed the 5' RACE reads via MiXCR and lists one record per CDR3 protein. The sample has under 300,000 distinct CDR3 sequences, about 10% seen once. The specimen was blood, either unsorted or a sorted T cell fraction (not recorded which). The receptor set was obtained from a male donor with ankylosing spondylitis or in good health (not recorded which). Each CDR3 is given with its conserved first and last residue. Each record gives: D gene, J gene, V gene, clone size, CDR3 protein, CDR3 DNA. The D gene is left open where the match is weak. Expanded clones get a size class; other rows say once, few or many, or leave the size out.

d_gene: NA; j_gene: TRBJ1-2; v_gene: TRBV14; abundance: NA; CDR3aa: CASSLLQAQLNYGYTF; CDR3nt: TGTGCCAGCAGCCTGTTACAGGCGCAACTAAACTATGGCTACACCTTC
d_gene: NA; j_gene: TRBJ2-2; v_gene: TRBV5-1; abundance: many; CDR3aa: CASSLFARGVNTGELFF; CDR3nt: TGCGCCAGCAGCTTGTTCGCCAGGGGCGTGAACACCGGGGAGCTGTTTTTT
d_gene: TRBD2; j_gene: TRBJ2-1; v_gene: TRBV7-2; abundance: NA; CDR3aa: CASRPRTSVGNEQFF; CDR3nt: TGTGCCAGCAGACCTCGGACTAGCGTAGGGAATGAGCAGTTCTTC
d_gene: NA; j_gene: TRBJ2-5; v_gene: TRBV30; abundance: NA; CDR3aa: CAWSVVTEETQYF; CDR3nt: TGTGCCTGGAGTGTTGTTACTGAAGAGACCCAGTACTTC
d_gene: NA; j_gene: TRBJ2-7; v_gene: TRBV6-5; abundance: many; CDR3aa: CASSYSSTSYEQYF; CDR3nt: TGTGCCAGCAGTTACTCGAGTACTAGCTACGAGCAGTACTTC
d_gene: TRBD1; j_gene: TRBJ2-1; v_gene: TRBV18; abundance: many; CDR3aa: CASSPGQGSSYEQFF; CDR3nt: TGTGCCAGCTCACCAGGACAGGGAAGTAGCTATGAGCAGTTCTTC
d_gene: TRBD1; j_gene: TRBJ2-7; v_gene: TRBV9; abundance: many; CDR3aa: CASSPQGLGGHEQYF; CDR3nt: TGTGCCAGCAGCCCCCAGGGCCTAGGGGGCCACGAGCAGTACTTC
d_gene: NA; j_gene: TRBJ1-5; v_gene: TRBV20-1; abundance: many; CDR3aa: CSAGYSNQPQHF; CDR3nt: TGCAGTGCTGGTTATAGCAATCAGCCCCAGCATTTT
d_gene: TRBD1; j_gene: TRBJ2-2; v_gene: TRBV5-1; abundance: many; CDR3aa: CASSLGQGTGELFF; CDR3nt: TGCGCCAGCAGCTTGGGACAGGGGACCGGGGAGCTGTTTTTT
d_gene: TRBD2; j_gene: TRBJ2-3; v_gene: TRBV9; abundance: many; CDR3aa: CASSVVGTSGGTQYF; CDR3nt: TGTGCCAGCAGCGTAGTTGGGACTAGCGGGGGGACGCAGTATTTT
d_gene: TRBD1; j_gene: TRBJ2-7; v_gene: TRBV15; abundance: many; CDR3aa: CATSTGTGEYEQYF; CDR3nt: TGTGCCACCAGCACCGGGACAGGGGAATACGAGCAGTACTTC
d_gene: NA; j_gene: TRBJ2-7; v_gene: TRBV4-2; abundance: few; CDR3aa: CASSGRDQAYEQYF; CDR3nt: TGTGCCAGCAGCGGTCGGGACCAAGCCTACGAGCAGTACTTC
d_gene: NA; j_gene: TRBJ1-1; v_gene: TRBV20-1; abundance: many; CDR3aa: CSATGGPNTEAFF; CDR3nt: TGCAGTGCTACTGGCGGACCGAACACTGAAGCTTTCTTT
d_gene: NA; j_gene: TRBJ1-5; v_gene: TRBV30; abundance: NA; CDR3aa: CAWSARVRNQPQHF; CDR3nt: TGTGCCTGGAGTGCTCGGGTACGAAATCAGCCCCAGCATTTT
d_gene: NA; j_gene: TRBJ2-1; v_gene: TRBV5-1; abundance: NA; CDR3aa: CASSLSNREARNEQFF; CDR3nt: TGCGCCAGCAGCTTGTCCAACAGGGAGGCGAGGAATGAGCAGTTCTTC
d_gene: NA; j_gene: TRBJ2-1; v_gene: TRBV7-9; abundance: many; CDR3aa: CASSLGPASYNEQFF; CDR3nt: TGTGCCAGCAGCTTGGGGCCGGCCTCCTACAATGAGCAGTTCTTC
d_gene: NA; j_gene: TRBJ1-5; v_gene: TRBV10-3; abundance: few; CDR3aa: CAISIGGSGDQPQHF; CDR3nt: TGTGCCATCAGTATTGGAGGAAGTGGGGATCAGCCCCAGCATTTT
d_gene: NA; j_gene: TRBJ2-7; v_gene: TRBV2; abundance: many; CDR3aa: CASIIQGSYEQYF; CDR3nt: TGTGCCAGCATCATCCAAGGTTCCTACGAGCAGTACTTC
d_gene: NA; j_gene: TRBJ2-3; v_gene: TRBV12-3/TRBV12-4; abundance: many; CDR3aa: CASSLENSEGQYF; CDR3nt: TGTGCCAGCAGTTTGGAAAATAGCGAGGGGCAGTATTTT
d_gene: TRBD1; j_gene: TRBJ2-7; v_gene: TRBV7-9; abundance: many; CDR3aa: CASSSSRRDRAGEQYF; CDR3nt: TGTGCCAGCAGCTCAAGCCGGCGGGACAGGGCAGGCGAGCAGTACTTC
d_gene: NA; j_gene: TRBJ1-6; v_gene: TRBV10-3; abundance: many; CDR3aa: CAISESGSYNSPLHF; CDR3nt: TGTGCCATCAGTGAGTCGGGCTCCTATAATTCACCCCTCCACTTT
d_gene: NA; j_gene: TRBJ1-2; v_gene: TRBV4-1; abundance: many; CDR3aa: CASSQTGFGYGYTF; CDR3nt: TGCGCCAGCAGCCAAACGGGGTTTGGCTATGGCTACACCTTC
d_gene: TRBD1; j_gene: TRBJ1-1; v_gene: TRBV7-9; abundance: many; CDR3aa: CASSSQGAVEAFF; CDR3nt: TGTGCCAGCAGCTCCCAGGGGGCCGTTGAAGCTTTCTTT
d_gene: TRBD1; j_gene: TRBJ1-3; v_gene: TRBV5-1; abundance: NA; CDR3aa: CASSGEGGSFSGNTIYF; CDR3nt: TGCGCCAGCAGCGGTGAAGGGGGCAGCTTCTCTGGAAACACCATATATTTT
d_gene: NA; j_gene: TRBJ2-2; v_gene: TRBV12-3/TRBV12-4; abundance: many; CDR3aa: CASSLPGITGELFF; CDR3nt: TGTGCCAGCAGTTTGCCCGGAATTACCGGGGAGCTGTTTTTT